These T cell receptor beta chains were read from a single sample in a study of blood T cell repertoires in COVID-19. Profiling relied on immunoSEQ multiplex PCR, and the TCRdb table lists in-frame clones only, not all of them. This table has over 200,000 clones, approximately 89% appearing once. Sequencing used PBMCs or T cells enriched from blood (not recorded which). These receptors were collected from a woman aged 40 to 50 with acute COVID-19. Each CDR3 is given with its conserved first and last residue. A D gene is named only where the DNA matches it firmly. Clone size appears in some rows only: once, few, many, or a class for an expanded clone.

CDR3: CASSSRRGDENIQYF; DNA: TGTGCCAGCAGCTCCCGCCGGGGAGATGAAAACATTCAGTACTTC; J: TRBJ2-4; D: NA; V: TRBV7-2; size: NA
CDR3: CASSVGGEGQPQHF; DNA: TGTGCCAGCAGCGTAGGTGGGGAGGGGCAGCCCCAGCATTTT; J: TRBJ1-5; D: NA; V: TRBV9; size: NA
CDR3: CAREPKDRNYGYTF; DNA: TGTGCCCGCGAACCTAAGGACAGGAACTATGGCTACACCTTC; J: TRBJ1-2; D: TRBD1; V: TRBV30; size: NA
CDR3: CASSFGGANYEQYF; DNA: TGTGCCAGCAGCTTCGGAGGGGCGAACTACGAGCAGTACTTC; J: TRBJ2-7; D: NA; V: TRBV14; size: NA
CDR3: CASRIGTSGTDTQYF; DNA: TGCGCCAGCAGGATCGGGACTAGCGGCACAGATACGCAGTATTTT; J: TRBJ2-3; D: TRBD2; V: TRBV10-1; size: NA
CDR3: CASKPSRGSNQPQHF; DNA: TGTGCCAGCAAACCATCCCGGGGGAGCAATCAGCCCCAGCATTTT; J: TRBJ1-5; D: NA; V: TRBV6-5; size: NA
CDR3: CALTGTPIKGYGYTF; DNA: TGTGCCCTTACCGGGACACCAATTAAAGGCTATGGCTACACCTTC; J: TRBJ1-2; D: NA; V: TRBV30; size: NA
CDR3: CASSSDRGSQPQHF; DNA: TGTGCCAGCAGCTCGGACAGGGGCAGTCAGCCCCAGCATTTT; J: TRBJ1-5; D: TRBD1; V: TRBV5-4; size: NA
CDR3: CASSLGGLANHEQYF; DNA: TGCGCCAGCAGCTTGGGGGGACTAGCTAACCACGAGCAGTACTTC; J: TRBJ2-7; D: TRBD2; V: TRBV5-1; size: once
CDR3: CASSTETGWNIDTQYF; DNA: TGTGCCAGCAGCACCGAGACAGGGTGGAATATTGATACGCAGTATTTT; J: TRBJ2-3; D: TRBD1; V: TRBV9; size: NA
CDR3: CASSLGLYGYTF; DNA: TGTGCCAGCAGCTTAGGTCTATATGGCTACACCTTC; J: TRBJ1-2; D: NA; V: TRBV7-9; size: NA
CDR3: CASSLSGGETQYF; DNA: TGTGCCAGCAGCCTTTCTGGGGGCGAGACCCAGTACTTC; J: TRBJ2-5; D: NA; V: TRBV7-2; size: NA
CDR3: CASSQALWTSGGANTGELFF; DNA: TGTGCCAGCAGCCAGGCCTTATGGACTAGCGGGGGGGCGAACACCGGGGAGCTGTTTTTT; J: TRBJ2-2; D: TRBD2; V: TRBV3-1/TRBV3-2; size: NA
CDR3: CASSFFRVGYTF; DNA: TGTGCCAGCAGCTTTTTCAGGGTTGGCTACACCTTC; J: TRBJ1-2; D: NA; V: TRBV12-3/TRBV12-4; size: NA
CDR3: CASSVGSGRVTGELFF; DNA: TGTGCCAGCAGCGTAGGTAGCGGGAGGGTCACCGGGGAGCTGTTTTTT; J: TRBJ2-2; D: TRBD2; V: TRBV9; size: NA
CDR3: CASSDSEGSTGELFF; DNA: TGTGCCAGCAGTGACTCAGAGGGCTCCACCGGGGAGCTGTTTTTT; J: TRBJ2-2; D: NA; V: TRBV6-4; size: NA